What follows are 32 T cell receptor beta chains derived from one specimen sequenced in a study of T cells after yellow fever vaccination. One entry per CDR3 protein, called by TCRdb with MiXCR from the 5' RACE reads. The sample carries roughly 300,000 distinct CDR3 sequences, approximately 7% recorded once. This specimen consisted of PBMCs, obtained about 41 days after the first yellow fever vaccination. Every receptor here comes from a man between 18 and 35 years old who received the YFV17D yellow fever vaccine.

This clonotype was detected a few times. The genes are TRBV7-2 and TRBJ2-5; TRBD2 matches at 7 bases. V trimming: 5 bases; J trimming: 5 bases; junction bases outside the gene matches: 8. The germline gives CDR1 SGHTA, CDR2 FQGNSA. The CDR3 has 14 residues. This CDR3 is CASSTSLRGETQYF. DNA for the CDR3: TGTGCCAGCAGCACGTCTTTGCGGGGGGAGACCCAGTACTTC.

This clonotype has more than one count but fewer than ten. The V and J genes are TRBV18 and TRBJ1-1; maybe TRBD1 (6 bases). Between the trimmed V and J ends, which lost 0 bases and 6 bases, there was a span of 11 bases. CDR1 and CDR2 from the germline V gene are KGHSH and LQKENI. The CDR3 length is 14 residues. The CDR3 is CASSPPEGGAEAFF. CDR3 sequence (DNA): TGTGCCAGCTCACCACCCGAGGGGGGTGCTGAAGCTTTCTTT.

DNA for the CDR3: TGTGCCAGCAGCCCCGGGACTAGCGGGGGAGCCTACGAGCAGTACGTC. Translated, it gives CASSPGTSGGAYEQYV. V gene TRBV28 combines with J gene TRBJ2-7; 14 bases match TRBD2. CDR1 and CDR2 (germline): MDHEN, SYDVKM. Trimming cost V 6 bases and J 2 bases; bases outside gene matches: 6. This CDR3 is 16 amino acids long.

This clonotype was seen only a few times. This sequence joins TRBV3-1 and TRBJ2-5; D remains unclear. Germline V gene data show CDR1 as LGHDT and CDR2 as YNNKEL (reference sequence). The CDR3 has 13 residues. V shed 3 bases and J shed 4 bases, with 9 bases lying between them. CDR3 nucleotide sequence: TGTGCCAGCAGCCATAACCGAGGAGAGACCCAGTACTTC. Protein product: CASSHNRGETQYF.

This clonotype showed up just a few times. The chain joins TRBV5-1 to TRBJ2-3; 8 bases match TRBD1. The CDR3 sequence is 15 residues long. V lost 4 bases and J lost 6; bases outside the gene matches: 10. The germline V gene encodes CDR1 SGHRS and CDR2 YFSETQ. The CDR3 protein is CASSQTGVTYDTQYF. The CDR3 DNA reads TGCGCCAGCAGCCAGACAGGGGTGACGTACGATACGCAGTATTTT. Combining the CDR3 with reference TRBV5-1 and TRBJ2-3 gives the whole variable domain KAGVTQTPRYLIKTRGQQVTLSCSPISGHRSVSWYQQTPGQGLQFLFEYFSETQRNKGNFPGRFSGRQFSNSRSEMNVSTLELGDSALYLCASSQTGVTYDTQYFGPGTRLTVL.

This clonotype was detected a few times. J is TRBJ2-5 and V is TRBV2; the match to TRBD1 covers 9 bases. This CDR3 has 16 residues. The germline gives CDR1 SNHLY, CDR2 FYNNEI. Trimming took 3 bases from V and 3 from J; bases not matched to a gene: 8. CDR3 nucleotides: TGTGCCAGCAGTGAGGGCAGGACAGGGGTGGAAGAGACCCAGTACTTC. Protein product: CASSEGRTGVEETQYF.

This clonotype was detected a few times. This chain uses TRBV6-1 with TRBJ1-2; D is possibly TRBD1 (5 bases). Germline V gene data show CDR1 as MNHNS and CDR2 as SASEGT. CDR3 length: 15 residues. V was shortened by 4 bases and J by 8 bases, with 20 bases between the two germline ends. For the CDR3, the DNA is TGTGCCAGCAGTGTCCGCTGGGAAGGGGCAGGCGGCTACACCTTC. Translating it yields CASSVRWEGAGGYTF.

At least ten counts were recorded for this clonotype. The rearrangement uses TRBV4-2 and TRBJ2-3; no definite D call. The V end was cut by 2 bases, the J end by 0 bases, with 6 bases between. The germline V gene has CDR1 LGHNA and CDR2 YNFKEQ. The CDR3 sequence is 14 residues long. This CDR3 is CASSQTTSTDTQYF. The CDR3 DNA sequence: TGTGCCAGCAGCCAAACCACTAGCACAGATACGCAGTATTTT.

The V call is TRBV27, the J call TRBJ1-2; 7 bases agree with TRBD1. Germline CDR1 and CDR2: MNHEY and SMNVEV (reference sequence). The CDR3 runs 12 residues. V dropped 8 bases and J dropped 4; count of bases not matched to a gene: 4. CDR3 sequence (DNA): TGTGCCAGCCTGGACAGGATCTATGGCTACACCTTC. Its translation: CASLDRIYGYTF.

This clonotype has a handful of counts. The rearrangement uses TRBV5-1 and TRBJ2-1; 9 nucleotides align to TRBD1. J lost 7 bases, V lost 4 bases, and 18 bases had no gene match. CDR3 size: 18 residues. Germline CDR1 and CDR2: SGHRS and YFSETQ. The CDR3 nucleotides are TGCGCCAGCAGCCTATCCCCGGCGGGACAGGGATTATTGAATGAGCAGTTCTTC. Translated: CASSLSPAGQGLLNEQFF.

The DNA for the CDR3 is TGCAGCGTCAAAGGGGAACAGGGCACAGATACGCAGTATTTT. Residues: CSVKGEQGTDTQYF. The rearrangement links TRBV29-1 to TRBJ2-3, with a possible D match to TRBD1 (5 bases). CDR3 size: 14 residues. Germline V gives CDR1 SQVTM, CDR2 ANQGSEA. The V end was cut by 6 bases, the J end by 1 base, with 14 bases between.

V is TRBV4-3 and J is TRBJ2-2; D gene unclear. The CDR3 contains 15 residues. Trimming removed 0 bases at V and 2 bases at J, with 7 bases between. CDR1 LGHNA and CDR2 YSLEER come from the germline V gene. CDR3: CASSQEVSNTGELFF. The CDR3 bases are TGCGCCAGCAGCCAAGAGGTGTCCAACACCGGGGAGCTGTTTTTT.

This chain uses TRBV7-9 with TRBJ2-7, with D perhaps TRBD1 (5 bases). This CDR3 has 14 amino acids. Germline values: CDR1 SEHNR, CDR2 FQNEAQ (reference sequence). The V gene lost 1 base and the J gene lost 2 bases, with 9 bases spanning the gap. CDR3 in amino acids: CASSLVGRAYEQYF. CDR3 DNA sequence: TGTGCCAGCAGCTTAGTTGGCAGGGCCTACGAGCAGTACTTC.

The chain combines TRBV3-1 with TRBJ2-5; 13 bases align to TRBD2. The V gene's germline CDR1 is LGHDT and CDR2 YNNKEL (reference sequence). This CDR3 region has 18 residues. The junction had 7 bases not matched to a gene; V was cut back by 1 base and J by 2 bases. The CDR3 loop is CASSQARGTSGTQETQYF. The CDR3 DNA reads TGTGCCAGCAGCCAAGCCCGCGGGACTAGCGGGACTCAAGAGACCCAGTACTTC.

There are a few counts of this clonotype. CDR3 nucleotide sequence: TGTGCCAGCAGCTCACCGACTGGCAGAAAGGAGTTCTTC. Its translation is CASSSPTGRKEFF. V gene TRBV11-2 combines with J gene TRBJ2-1; no firm D call. This CDR3 comprises 13 residues. Trimming stripped 4 bases from V and 14 bases from J, with 18 bases between. The germline gives CDR1 SGHAT, CDR2 FQNNGV.

The rearrangement uses TRBV4-1 and TRBJ2-7; TRBD1 aligns across 7 bases. Trimming took 8 bases from V and 2 from J; bases not matched to a gene: 12. The germline V gene has CDR1 MGHRA and CDR2 YSYEKL. This CDR3 is built from 15 residues. The DNA for the CDR3 is TGCGCCAGCGGCATCTTAAAGGGGGCTGCCTACGAGCAGTACTTC. Protein: CASGILKGAAYEQYF.

There are a few counts of this clonotype. The chain's CDR3 is CASSTQTGFYGYTF. Here the CDR3 DNA reads TGTGCCAGCAGCACCCAGACAGGGTTCTATGGCTACACCTTC. The V gene is TRBV5-4, the J gene TRBJ1-2, with 7 bases lining up with TRBD1. CDR3 length: 14 residues. V trimming: 4 bases; J trimming: 4 bases; junction bases outside the gene matches: 7. Germline CDR1 SGHNT, CDR2 YYREEE (reference sequence).

This clonotype was counted ten times or more. The chain uses TRBV20-1 and TRBJ2-5; tentatively, D is TRBD2 (6 bases). Germline V gene lookup returns CDR1 DFQATT and CDR2 SNEGSKA (reference sequence). The CDR3 loop spans 15 amino acids. CDR3 coding DNA: TGCAGCGCCCGCTCTCGGAGGGAAGTCCAAGAGACCCAGTACTTC. Translated: CSARSRREVQETQYF.

This clonotype has a handful of counts. The CDR3 DNA reads TGTGCCAGCAGCCCTTATAGGCCAGGGAGCTCCTATAATTCACCCCTCCACTTT. Its protein is CASSPYRPGSSYNSPLHF. This chain links TRBV3-1 with TRBJ1-6, with a tentative D call TRBD1 (5 bases). The V and J ends lost 4 bases and 0 bases respectively, with 16 bases between them. In germline, CDR1 is LGHDT, CDR2 YNNKEL (reference sequence). The CDR3 contains 18 residues.

The sample holds many counts of this clonotype. The chain employs TRBV7-2 and TRBJ2-3; the D gene is possibly TRBD2 (6 bases). CDR1 SGHTA and CDR2 FQGNSA come from the germline V gene. The CDR3 loop spans 14 amino acids. Trimming took off 5 bases at V and 9 bases at J, with 18 bases between the two ends. Written as DNA, the CDR3 is TGTGCCAGCAGCCCTATACGTTATCGGGGGACGCAGTATTTT. Translation gives CASSPIRYRGTQYF.

The rearrangement joins TRBV5-1 to TRBJ2-2; D gene ambiguous. Deletions cut 1 base from V and 1 base from J, with 8 bases between. This CDR3 is 15 amino acids long. Germline V gene sequence: CDR1 SGHRS, CDR2 YFSETQ. In DNA form, the CDR3 reads TGCGCCAGCAGCTTGTGGCTCGAGAACACCGGGGAGCTGTTTTTT. It codes for CASSLWLENTGELFF.

This clonotype was seen more than once but under ten times. This chain links TRBV4-1 with TRBJ2-5; D is uncertain. CDR1 is MGHRA, CDR2 YSYEKL, per germline. The CDR3 sequence is 14 residues long. V was clipped by 2 bases and J by 3 bases, with 10 bases between them. This CDR3 is CASSQRPQEETQYF. CDR3 sequence (DNA): TGCGCCAGCAGCCAACGTCCCCAGGAAGAGACCCAGTACTTC.

The V and J genes are TRBV24-1 and TRBJ2-1; 7 bases fit TRBD1. Germline V gene lookup returns CDR1 KGHDR and CDR2 SFDVKD. This CDR3 region has 15 residues. V lost 2 bases, J lost 5 bases, and 5 bases stayed unmatched. The CDR3 region has the DNA TGTGCCACCAGTGATTCCCGGACAGGTGACAATGAGCAGTTCTTC. It specifies CATSDSRTGDNEQFF.

This clonotype was seen only a few times. The chain is built from TRBV20-1 and TRBJ2-5, with 8 bases aligning to TRBD2. After removal of 0 bases from V and 2 bases from J, the junction contained 2 bases not matched to a gene. The CDR3 spans 14 residues. The germline gives CDR1 DFQATT, CDR2 SNEGSKA (reference sequence). CDR3 amino acids: CSARDRGGQETQYF. In DNA form, the CDR3 reads TGCAGTGCTAGAGATCGGGGGGGGCAAGAGACCCAGTACTTC.

The rearrangement links TRBV14 to TRBJ1-6; D gene ambiguous. Trimming cost V 4 bases and J 9 bases, with 13 bases left between them. Per the germline V gene, CDR1 is SGHDN and CDR2 is FVKESK. The CDR3 runs to 14 residues. The CDR3 protein is CASSRAGYGSPLHF. CDR3 bases: TGTGCCAGCAGCCGGGCCGGCTACGGTTCACCCCTCCACTTT.

This chain links TRBV5-6 with TRBJ2-1, with unresolved D. V was cut by 2 bases and J by 10 bases, with 10 bases left in between. Germline CDR1 reads SGHDT; CDR2 reads YYEEEE. The CDR3 consists of 12 residues. CDR3 sequence: CASSFTIREQFF. In DNA form, the CDR3 reads TGTGCCAGCAGCTTTACCATTCGAGAGCAGTTCTTC.

As to this clonotype: The junction departs from germline at one end; a sequencing error may be responsible. The CDR3 region is CASSPQGMRTGVLFF. CDR3 nucleotide sequence: TGCGCCAGCAGCCCGCAGGGGATGAGAACCGGGGTGCTGTTTTTT. The genes are TRBV4-1 and TRBJ2-2; D possibly corresponds to TRBD1 (6 bases). CDR3 length: 15 amino acids. The germline CDR1 and CDR2 sequences are MGHRA and YSYEKL.

This clonotype showed up many times. The chain uses TRBV6-1 and TRBJ2-5; possibly TRBD1 for D (6 bases). Germline-derived CDR1 and CDR2 are MNHNS and SASEGT. This CDR3 is built from 13 residues. V lost 4 bases and J lost 5, with 11 bases in between. The CDR3 DNA is TGTGCCAGCAGTGTACAGGGTCGGGAGACCCAGTACTTC. The encoded protein is CASSVQGRETQYF.

This clonotype was recorded many times. The chain joins TRBV7-3 to TRBJ1-1; D call uncertain. Deletions cut 5 bases from V and 3 bases from J, with 10 bases between. CDR1 is SGHTA, CDR2 FQGTGA, per germline. The length of the CDR3 is 13 residues. The CDR3, as DNA: TGTGCCAGCAGCCATATGAGGGACACTGAAGCTTTCTTT. Translation: CASSHMRDTEAFF.

The V and J genes are TRBV5-1 and TRBJ2-5; unclear D gene. The CDR3 runs to 14 residues. V lost 4 bases and J 4 bases, leaving 14 bases between the germline ends. From germline, CDR1 is SGHRS and CDR2 YFSETQ. The CDR3 DNA follows: TGCGCCAGCAGCAAAAGCCTAAAAAGAGAGACCCAGTACTTC. This translates into CASSKSLKRETQYF.

The chain employs TRBV4-1 and TRBJ2-7; D possibly corresponds to TRBD2 (5 bases). V was pared by 3 bases and J by 3 bases, with 18 bases between. The CDR3 loop spans 16 amino acids. CDR1 is MGHRA, CDR2 YSYEKL, per germline. The CDR3 loop reads CASSHFVKTGVYEQYF. The CDR3 nucleotides are TGCGCCAGCAGCCATTTTGTGAAGACCGGGGTCTACGAGCAGTACTTC.

This clonotype was detected many times. The J gene is TRBJ2-1, the V gene TRBV5-6; 12 nucleotides agree with TRBD2. The CDR3 runs to 18 residues. The trim removed 4 bases at V and 2 bases at J, leaving 10 bases unmatched. Germline CDR1 is SGHDT and CDR2 is YYEEEE. CDR3 amino acids: CASSTELAGGRTYNEQFF. For the CDR3, the DNA is TGTGCCAGCAGCACCGAACTAGCGGGGGGACGGACCTACAATGAGCAGTTCTTC.